The next 21 T cell receptor beta chains were all read from a single sample in a study of T cell repertoires and HLA-DP antigens. TCRdb's copy holds only in-frame clones and misses some; the assay was immunoSEQ multiplex PCR. The sample includes almost 90,000 clones, around nine tenths of them seen just once. No antigen has been identified for these receptors. Sequencing was performed on CD4+ T cells from PBMCs. These receptors were taken from a man aged 50-59 years in good health and CMV-seronegative.

V usage is TRBV4-1 and J usage is TRBJ1-2, with D uncertain. CDR3 length equals 13 residues. Germline CDR1 and CDR2: MGHRA and YSYEKL. V was cut by 4 bases and J by 5 bases, with 11 bases left in between. CDR3 DNA: TGCGCCAGCAGCCGCGATCAGGTATATGGCTACACCTTC. Amino acids: CASSRDQVYGYTF.

V gene TRBV4-3 combines with J gene TRBJ2-1, with D hard to call. Germline V gives CDR1 LGHNA, CDR2 YSLEER. The CDR3 extends over 17 amino acids. Trimming pared 1 base from V and 4 bases from J, leaving 17 bases between. CDR3 loop: CASSQGEAEDTYNEQFF. CDR3 nucleotides: TGCGCCAGCAGCCAAGGAGAGGCGGAAGATACTTACAATGAGCAGTTCTTC.

The V call is TRBV9, the J call TRBJ2-5, with D unresolved. CDR1 and CDR2 from the germline V gene are SGDLS and YYNGEE. V dropped 0 bases and J dropped 5 bases, with 11 bases sitting between them. The CDR3 runs 14 residues. CDR3 amino acids: CASSVDSRGETQYF. The CDR3 region has the DNA TGTGCCAGCAGCGTAGATTCACGTGGGGAGACCCAGTACTTC.

V gene TRBV10-1 combines with J gene TRBJ2-7; no firm D call. Germline CDR1 reads WNHNN; CDR2 reads SYGVQD (reference sequence). CDR3 length: 13 residues. V lost 2 bases and J 1 base, leaving 6 bases between the germline ends. The CDR3 DNA reads as TGCGCCAGCAGTGAGCGTGGGTCCTACGAGCAGTACTTC. It is translated as CASSERGSYEQYF.

The gene calls are TRBV5-1 and TRBJ2-2; perhaps TRBD2 as D (6 bases). Germline CDR1 is SGHRS and CDR2 is YFSETQ. V lost 1 base and J 4 bases, leaving 11 bases between the germline ends. This CDR3 is built from 15 residues. In DNA, the CDR3 is TGCGCCAGCAGCTTGTTTGCGGGATCCACCGGGGAGCTGTTTTTT. This sequence encodes CASSLFAGSTGELFF. Full variable domain (outside the CDR3, taken from reference TRBV5-1 and TRBJ2-2): KAGVTQTPRYLIKTRGQQVTLSCSPISGHRSVSWYQQTPGQGLQFLFEYFSETQRNKGNFPGRFSGRQFSNSRSEMNVSTLELGDSALYLCASSLFAGSTGELFFGEGSRLTVL.

The DNA of the CDR3 is TGTGCCAGTAGTGTGTTGGCTGAAAAACTGTTTTTT. As protein: CASSVLAEKLFF. V and J are TRBV19 and TRBJ1-4; D uncertain. Germline lookup yields CDR1 LNHDA and CDR2 SQIVND (reference sequence). The CDR3 is made up of 12 amino acids. Trimming removed 5 bases from V and 7 bases from J, with 8 bases in between.

This rearrangement joins TRBV11-2 to TRBJ2-7; 8 bases map to TRBD1. The length of the CDR3 is 14 residues. The V segment lost 5 bases and the J segment 6 bases; nucleotides outside the gene matches: 9. CDR1 and CDR2 (germline): SGHAT, FQNNGV. CDR3 sequence reads: CASSPSRGPGEQYF. The CDR3, as DNA: TGTGCCAGCAGCCCGAGCAGGGGGCCGGGCGAGCAGTACTTC.

The chain has TRBV7-2 and TRBJ1-3; D is ambiguous. Trimming left V 1 base short and J 0 bases short, with 7 bases between. Germline V gene data show CDR1 as SGHTA and CDR2 as FQGNSA. The CDR3 consists of 15 residues. The CDR3: CASSLGPFSGNTIYF. In DNA form, the CDR3 reads TGTGCCAGCAGCTTAGGGCCGTTCTCTGGAAACACCATATATTTT.

This clone showed up just once. The same CDR3 is also encoded by other DNA sequences in this sample. The chain recombines TRBV18 with TRBJ1-4; a possible D gene is TRBD1 (5 bases). The V end was cut by 3 bases, the J end by 4 bases, with 9 bases between. This CDR3 region has 14 residues. Germline lookup yields CDR1 KGHSH and CDR2 LQKENI. DNA for the CDR3: TGTGCCAGCTCACCGGGGCAGGGTAATGAAAAACTGTTTTTT. The encoded protein is CASSPGQGNEKLFF.

This sequence joins TRBV27 and TRBJ2-7, with 8 bases matching TRBD1. Germline CDR1 reads MNHEY; CDR2 reads SMNVEV (reference sequence). After removal of 5 bases from V and 0 bases from J, the junction contained 9 bases not matched to a gene. CDR3 size: 16 residues. CDR3 in amino acids: CASSATGDIGSYEQYF. CDR3 nucleotide sequence: TGTGCCAGCAGTGCGACAGGGGATATTGGCTCCTACGAGCAGTACTTC.

V gene TRBV27 combines with J gene TRBJ2-7, with D perhaps given as TRBD1 or TRBD2 (5 bases each). Trimming took off 5 bases at V and 5 bases at J, with 13 bases between the two ends. Per germline, CDR1 MNHEY and CDR2 SMNVEV (reference sequence). The CDR3 is made up of 13 amino acids. Here the CDR3 reads CASSPGRDHEQYF. The CDR3 nucleotides are TGTGCCAGCAGTCCCGGAAGGGACCACGAGCAGTACTTC.

This clone has more than one count but fewer than ten. The rearrangement joins TRBV9 to TRBJ2-1; unclear D gene. Per germline, CDR1 SGDLS and CDR2 YYNGEE. The CDR3 runs 14 residues. V was trimmed by 0 bases and J by 5 bases, leaving 9 bases between them. The CDR3 region has the DNA TGTGCCAGCAGCGTAGCGGGCGCAGACAATGAGCAGTTCTTC. Amino acids: CASSVAGADNEQFF.

The rearrangement joins TRBV11-2 to TRBJ2-2; D remains unclear. Deletions cut 6 bases from V and 5 bases from J, with 13 bases between. Germline CDR1 SGHAT, CDR2 FQNNGV. The CDR3 totals 14 residues. CDR3 DNA sequence: TGTGCCAGCAGTGGAACCCTCAATACCGGGGAGCTGTTTTTT. Translation: CASSGTLNTGELFF.

The table lists this clone with a few counts. This chain links TRBV30 with TRBJ1-2; D is uncertain. This CDR3 is 15 amino acids long. Germline V CDR1 and CDR2: GTSNPN, SVGIG (reference sequence). Trimming shortened V by 0 bases and J by 0 bases, and 11 bases separated the two germline ends. The CDR3 nucleotides are TGTGCCTGGAGTGTATGGGGTGGAGCTAACTATGGCTACACCTTC. Translated, it gives CAWSVWGGANYGYTF.

This chain joins TRBV7-2 and TRBJ2-1; maybe TRBD1 (5 bases). The ends were cut back, 0 bases at V and 1 base at J, with 16 bases in the middle. CDR1 is SGHTA, CDR2 FQGNSA, per germline. The CDR3 consists of 18 residues. CDR3 nucleotide sequence: TGTGCCAGCAGCTTAGCGACAGTTGGCCCTCGGTCCTACAATGAGCAGTTCTTC. Translated: CASSLATVGPRSYNEQFF.

The genes are TRBV28 and TRBJ2-5, with D perhaps given as TRBD1 or TRBD2 (5 bases each). The CDR3 loop spans 14 amino acids. Trimming removed 6 bases at V and 4 bases at J, with 15 bases between. Germline CDR1 is MDHEN and CDR2 is SYDVKM. CDR3 amino acids: CASSPEGRGETQYF. The DNA for the CDR3 is TGTGCCAGCAGCCCTGAGGGGCGAGGAGAGACCCAGTACTTC.

The chain combines TRBV5-4 with TRBJ2-5, with D uncertain. CDR1 is SGHNT, CDR2 YYREEE, per germline (reference sequence). The CDR3 runs 12 residues. The V gene lost 4 bases and the J gene lost 5 bases, with 9 bases spanning the gap. The CDR3 coding sequence is TGTGCCAGCAGCCGCCCTGGGGAGACCCAGTACTTC. Its protein is CASSRPGETQYF.

The genes are TRBV7-3 and TRBJ2-1; unclear D gene. V lost 5 bases and J lost 9, with 8 bases in between. The germline V gene encodes CDR1 SGHTA and CDR2 FQGTGA. The CDR3 contains 11 residues. The CDR3 protein is CASSRQVEQFF. CDR3 nucleotide sequence: TGTGCCAGCAGCCGGCAAGTTGAGCAGTTCTTC.

The chain carries TRBV5-1 and TRBJ2-2; D possibly matches TRBD1 or TRBD2 (6 bases each). Trimming shortened V by 2 bases and J by 10 bases, and 12 bases separated the two germline ends. CDR1 SGHRS and CDR2 YFSETQ come from the germline V gene. The CDR3 has 13 amino acids. CDR3 amino acids: CASSFPGGVELFF. The CDR3 nucleotides read TGCGCCAGCAGCTTTCCCGGGGGCGTGGAGCTGTTTTTT.

V and J are TRBV19 and TRBJ1-1; the D gene is possibly TRBD1 (5 bases). V dropped 6 bases and J dropped 2 bases, with 10 bases sitting between them. Germline CDR1 is LNHDA and CDR2 is SQIVND (reference sequence). CDR3 length: 13 amino acids. The CDR3 bases are TGTGCCAGTAGGAACCAGGGTAACACTGAAGCTTTCTTT. It is translated as CASRNQGNTEAFF.

This clone appeared a single time. The chain is built from TRBV6-5 and TRBJ1-4, with D tentatively TRBD1 (5 bases). Trimming removed 6 bases from V and 8 bases from J, with 10 bases in between. The CDR3 is 12 amino acids. The germline gives CDR1 MNHEY, CDR2 SVGAGI. The CDR3 sequence: CASSQGREKLFF. The DNA for the CDR3 is TGTGCCAGCAGCCAGGGACGAGAAAAACTGTTTTTT.